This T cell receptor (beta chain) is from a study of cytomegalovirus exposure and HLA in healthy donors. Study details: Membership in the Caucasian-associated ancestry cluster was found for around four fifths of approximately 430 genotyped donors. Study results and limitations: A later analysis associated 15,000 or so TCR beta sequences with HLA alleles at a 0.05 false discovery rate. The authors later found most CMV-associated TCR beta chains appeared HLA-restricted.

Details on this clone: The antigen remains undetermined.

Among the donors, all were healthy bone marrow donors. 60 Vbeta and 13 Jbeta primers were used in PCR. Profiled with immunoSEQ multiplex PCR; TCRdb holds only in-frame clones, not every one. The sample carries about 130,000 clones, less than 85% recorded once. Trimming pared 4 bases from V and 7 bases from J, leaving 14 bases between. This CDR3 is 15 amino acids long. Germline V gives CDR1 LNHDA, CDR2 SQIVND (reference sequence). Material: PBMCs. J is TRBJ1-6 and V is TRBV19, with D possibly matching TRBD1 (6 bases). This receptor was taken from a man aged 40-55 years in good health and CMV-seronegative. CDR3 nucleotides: TGTGCCAGTAGTACTATCCAGGGGTCAAATTCACCCCTCCACTTT. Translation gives CASSTIQGSNSPLHF. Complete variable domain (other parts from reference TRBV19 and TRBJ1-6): DGGITQSPKYLFRKEGQNVTLSCEQNLNHDAMYWYRQDPGQGLRLIYYSQIVNDFQKGDIAEGYSVSREKKESFPLTVTSAQKNPTAFYLCASSTIQGSNSPLHFGNGTRLTVT.